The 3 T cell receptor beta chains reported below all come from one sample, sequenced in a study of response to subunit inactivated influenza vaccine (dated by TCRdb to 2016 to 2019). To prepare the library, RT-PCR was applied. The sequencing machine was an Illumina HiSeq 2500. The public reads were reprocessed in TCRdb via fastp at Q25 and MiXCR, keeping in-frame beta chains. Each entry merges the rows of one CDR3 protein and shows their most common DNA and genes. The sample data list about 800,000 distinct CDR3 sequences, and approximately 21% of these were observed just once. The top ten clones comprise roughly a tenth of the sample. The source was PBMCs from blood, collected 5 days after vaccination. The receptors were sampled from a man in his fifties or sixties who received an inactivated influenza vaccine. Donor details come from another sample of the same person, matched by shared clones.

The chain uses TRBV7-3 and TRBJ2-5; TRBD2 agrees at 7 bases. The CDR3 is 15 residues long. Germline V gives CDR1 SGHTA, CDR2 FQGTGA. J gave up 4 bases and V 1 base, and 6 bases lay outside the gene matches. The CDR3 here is CASSLIAGAPETQYF. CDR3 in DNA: TGTGCCAGCAGCTTAATTGCGGGAGCCCCAGAGACCCAGTACTTC.

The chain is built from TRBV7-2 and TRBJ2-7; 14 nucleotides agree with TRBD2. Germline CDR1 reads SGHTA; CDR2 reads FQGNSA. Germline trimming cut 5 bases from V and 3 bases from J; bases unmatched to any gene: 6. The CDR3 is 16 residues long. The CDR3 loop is CASSLGLAGGGYEQYF. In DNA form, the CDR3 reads TGTGCCAGCAGCCTCGGACTAGCGGGAGGAGGCTACGAGCAGTACTTC.

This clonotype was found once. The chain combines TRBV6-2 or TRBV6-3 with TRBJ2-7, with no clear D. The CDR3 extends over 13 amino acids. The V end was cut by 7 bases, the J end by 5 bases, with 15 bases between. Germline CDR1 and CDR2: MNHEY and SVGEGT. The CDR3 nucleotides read TGTGCCAGCACCGTAGGGTATAACCACGAGCAGTACTTC. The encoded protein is CASTVGYNHEQYF.